This T cell receptor (beta chain) came from a study of T cell responses to AZD1222 COVID-19 vaccine. In this sample, this clone turned up a few times. Its cognate antigen is unknown. Study-level points and caveats: Along spike, vaccine-associated CD4 TCRs were found throughout, with dominance at 160-218 and 743-854. Every sample of the repertoires postdated the peak T cell response. Donor demographics were predominantly white British with a female majority; clonal diversity may be underestimated.

Sequencing was performed with immunoSEQ multiplex PCR; in TCRdb, only in-frame clones are kept and a portion is missing. The sample includes 90,000 to 120,000 clones, 70% to 90% of them seen just once. V lost 3 bases and J lost 2, with 11 bases in between. Germline V gives CDR1 LGHDT, CDR2 YNNKEL (reference sequence). The CDR3 sequence is 14 residues long. The receptor's source is an adult in good health. This sample comprised peripheral blood, obtained on day 0 of AZD1222 vaccination. The rearrangement uses TRBV3-1 (or the pseudogene TRBV3-2) and TRBJ2-7; perhaps TRBD2 as D (5 bases). The CDR3 coding sequence is TGTGCCAGCAGCCAGGGAGTGACTACCTACGAGCAGTACTTC. Protein product: CASSQGVTTYEQYF.